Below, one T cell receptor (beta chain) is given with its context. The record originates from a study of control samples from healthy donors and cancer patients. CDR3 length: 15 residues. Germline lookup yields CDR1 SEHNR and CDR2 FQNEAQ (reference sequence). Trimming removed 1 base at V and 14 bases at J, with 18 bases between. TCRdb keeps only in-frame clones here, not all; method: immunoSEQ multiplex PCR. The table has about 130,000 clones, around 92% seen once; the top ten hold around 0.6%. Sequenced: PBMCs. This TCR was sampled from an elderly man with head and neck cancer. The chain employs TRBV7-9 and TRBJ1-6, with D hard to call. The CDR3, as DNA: TGTGCCAGCAGCTTAGGGCAGGCCCCCGTTTCGGCCCTCCACTTT. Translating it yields CASSLGQAPVSALHF.